This T cell receptor (beta chain) was sequenced in a study of blood T cell repertoires in COVID-19. Across the whole study: In each case, the material was cDNA or gDNA derived from T cells, B-cell-depleted T cells, or PBMCs.

Per the original data handling: Amplification with reference gene primers provided the estimates of nucleated cell counts. Sequencing used immunoSEQ multiplex PCR; TCRdb keeps in-frame clones, though not all of them. V and J calls and clone size are those listed in that table; D and trimming were worked out from the DNA. This sample carries approximately 80,000 clones, under 90% of them seen once, and the ten largest clones take approximately 40%. The germline gives CDR1 KGHSH, CDR2 LQKENI. Trimming at V came to 6 bases and at J to 6 bases, leaving 5 bases not matched to a gene. The CDR3 is 12 residues long.

The rearrangement links TRBV18 to TRBJ2-7; 7 nucleotides match TRBD1. This TCR came from a man at least 80 years old with acute or convalescent COVID-19. Sequencing input: peripheral blood. The CDR3 protein is CASSPDRAEQYF. CDR3 sequence (DNA): TGTGCCAGCTCCCCAGACAGGGCCGAGCAGTACTTC.